Sequencing of this TCR beta chain was carried out in a study of CXCR3-negative and CXCR3-positive naive CD8 T cells. The libraries of TRB cDNA were prepared using 5' RACE with UMI labels. From its re-call of the 5' RACE reads, TCRdb lists each CDR3 protein once, without DNA. In total, the table holds around 6,300 distinct CDR3 sequences. Germline assignment: CDR1 SGHTA and CDR2 FQGNSA. The CDR3 has 15 amino acids. Judged by frequency, this clonotype is medium-sized. Its cognate antigen is unknown. Notes on the study in general: Comparably high diversity was seen in both naive subsets, and much lower diversity in memory CD8+ cells.

The genes are TRBV7-2 and TRBJ2-1. The material sequenced was naive CXCR3- CD8+ T cells from blood. Subset denoted: CD45RO-CCR7+CD27+CD95- naive CD8+ T cells lacking CXCR3 (TNR3-). The sequence was obtained from a human donor in good health. Some clones in this sample may be carry-over from other donors' samples. This chain's CDR3 is CASSLAGASYNEQFF.